Described below is a single T cell receptor (beta chain) sequence and its context. No antigen is known for it. TCRdb reanalysed the reads using MiXCR and keeps one entry per CDR3 protein. The sample consists of approximately 490,000 distinct CDR3 sequences, about 11% of them appearing once. The data derive from a study of T cell repertoires in cytomegalovirus infection. On the study more broadly: Matching HLA type, along with CMV infection, was indicated by public TCR beta signatures. Study observations and caveats: What dominated the ex vivo response were HLA-C-restricted CMV-specific TCR beta clonotypes. Cumulative public TCR beta family frequency identified carriers of CMV plus the relevant HLA.

The V end was cut by 6 bases, the J end by 10 bases, with 16 bases between. The CDR3 loop spans 13 amino acids. Germline CDR1 reads ENHRY; CDR2 reads SYGVKD. This sequence originates from a human donor in good health (CMV status not recorded). Some clones in this sample may be carry-over from other donors' samples. The chain combines TRBV10-3 with TRBJ2-1, with D possibly matching TRBD2 (5 bases). The sequenced sample consisted of PBMCs. CDR3 protein: CAIRDHTTGEQFF. CDR3 coding DNA: TGTGCCATCAGAGACCACACAACGGGGGAGCAGTTCTTC.